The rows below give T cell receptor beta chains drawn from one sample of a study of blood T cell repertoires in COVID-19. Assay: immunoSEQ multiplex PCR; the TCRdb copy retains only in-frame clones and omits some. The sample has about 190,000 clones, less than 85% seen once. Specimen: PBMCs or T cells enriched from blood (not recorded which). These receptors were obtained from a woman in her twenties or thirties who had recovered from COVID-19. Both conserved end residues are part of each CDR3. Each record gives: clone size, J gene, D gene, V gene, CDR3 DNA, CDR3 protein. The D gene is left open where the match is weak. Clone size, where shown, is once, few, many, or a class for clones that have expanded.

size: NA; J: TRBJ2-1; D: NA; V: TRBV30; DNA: TGTGCCTGGAGTGTACTAGGCAATGAGCAGTTCTTC; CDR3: CAWSVLGNEQFF
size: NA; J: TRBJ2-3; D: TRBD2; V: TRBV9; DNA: TGTGCCAGCAGCCCTCCGGGACTAGTATCAACAGATACGCAGTATTTT; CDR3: CASSPPGLVSTDTQYF
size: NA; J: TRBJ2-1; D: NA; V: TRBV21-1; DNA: TGTGCCAGCAGCCCTTACAATGAGCAGTTCTTC; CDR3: CASSPYNEQFF
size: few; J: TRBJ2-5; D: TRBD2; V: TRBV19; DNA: TGTGCCAGTAGTACCTTAGCGGGGGGGAAAGAGACCCAGTACTTC; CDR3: CASSTLAGGKETQYF
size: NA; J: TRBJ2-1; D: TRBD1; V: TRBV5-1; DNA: TGCGCCAGCAGCACCTCGGGACAGGGCTCCTACAATGAGCAGTTCTTC; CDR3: CASSTSGQGSYNEQFF
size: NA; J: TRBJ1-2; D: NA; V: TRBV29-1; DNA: TGCAGCGTTGCAGGGGAAGCTAACTATGGCTACACCTTC; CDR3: CSVAGEANYGYTF
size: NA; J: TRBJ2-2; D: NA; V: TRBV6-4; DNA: TGTGCCAGCAGTGCCTCGAACACCGGGGAGCTGTTTTTT; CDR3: CASSASNTGELFF
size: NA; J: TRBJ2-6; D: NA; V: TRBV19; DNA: TGTGCCAGTAGTTACCAGGGTGTCCTCAACAACGTCCTGACTTTC; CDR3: CASSYQGVLNNVLTF
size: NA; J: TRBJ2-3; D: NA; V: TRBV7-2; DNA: TGTGCCAGCAGCTTGGGGGCTAGACAGTGGCAGTATTTT; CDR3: CASSLGARQWQYF
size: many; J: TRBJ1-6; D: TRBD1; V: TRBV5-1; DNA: TGCGCCAGCAGCCTAGGGAGACAGGGATATAATTCACCCCTCCACTTT; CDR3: CASSLGRQGYNSPLHF
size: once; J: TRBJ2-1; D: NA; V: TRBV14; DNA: TGTGCCAGCAGGCGGAACATTAACAATGAGCAGTTCTTC; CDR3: CASRRNINNEQFF
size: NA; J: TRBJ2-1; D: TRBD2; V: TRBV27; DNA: TGTGCCAGCAGTGAATTAGCGGGGTTTGAGCAGTTCTTC; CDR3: CASSELAGFEQFF
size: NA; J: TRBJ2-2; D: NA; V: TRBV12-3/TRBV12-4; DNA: TGTGCCAGCAGTCCCCCCGTGACCGGGGAGCTGTTTTTT; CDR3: CASSPPVTGELFF
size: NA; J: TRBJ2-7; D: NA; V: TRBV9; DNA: TGTGCCAGCAGCGTAGACCTAGGCGGGATTGGAAACGAGCAGTACTTC; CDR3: CASSVDLGGIGNEQYF
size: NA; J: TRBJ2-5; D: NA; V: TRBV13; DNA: TGTGCCAGCAGCTTAGGCGGCGGAGAGACCCAGTACTTC; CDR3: CASSLGGGETQYF
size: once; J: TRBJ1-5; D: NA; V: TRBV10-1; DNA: TGCGCCAGCAACCCGTCCAGGGTCAGCAATCAGCCCCAGCATTTT; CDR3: CASNPSRVSNQPQHF
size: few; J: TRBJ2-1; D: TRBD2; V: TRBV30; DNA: TGTGCCTGGAGCGAAGGACTAGCGGCCCGCAATGAGCAGTTCTTC; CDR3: CAWSEGLAARNEQFF
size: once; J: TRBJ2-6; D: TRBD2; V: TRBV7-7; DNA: TGTGCTAGCAGCCCTGTCGGGAGGGCGTCTGGGGCCAACGTCCTGACTTTC; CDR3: CASSPVGRASGANVLTF
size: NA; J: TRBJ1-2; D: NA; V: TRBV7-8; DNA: TGTGCCAGCAGCAACACTATGCTGCGGGTTGGCTACACCTTC; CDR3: CASSNTMLRVGYTF
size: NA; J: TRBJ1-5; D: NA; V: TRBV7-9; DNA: TGTGCCAGCAGCCAGGGCGTGCTTTCTCCGGATCAGCCCCAGCATTTT; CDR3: CASSQGVLSPDQPQHF
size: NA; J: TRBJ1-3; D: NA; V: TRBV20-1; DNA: TGCAGTGCTAGTCGGCCAGGGGCTGGAAACACCATATATTTT; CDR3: CSASRPGAGNTIYF
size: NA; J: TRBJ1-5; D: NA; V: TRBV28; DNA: TGTGCCAGCAGATTCCCCGCGGGCTCAAATCAGCCCCAGCATTTT; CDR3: CASRFPAGSNQPQHF
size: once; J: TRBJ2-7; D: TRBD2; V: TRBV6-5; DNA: TGTGCCAGCAAAAATCGGGGACTAGCGGCCTACGAGCAGTACTTC; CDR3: CASKNRGLAAYEQYF
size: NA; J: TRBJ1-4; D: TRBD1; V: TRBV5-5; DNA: TGTGCCAGCAGCTTGGCCGGACAGGGGGCGTCAACTAATGAAAAACTGTTTTTT; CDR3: CASSLAGQGASTNEKLFF
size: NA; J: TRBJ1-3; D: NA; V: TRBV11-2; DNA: TGTGCCAGCACTCAGAATCTCGGGGGTTACGCTGGAAACACCATATATTTT; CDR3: CASTQNLGGYAGNTIYF
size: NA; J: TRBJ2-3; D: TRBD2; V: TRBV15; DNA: TGTGCCACCAGCAGTCTCACGGGAGGGTCGGATACGCAGTATTTT; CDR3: CATSSLTGGSDTQYF
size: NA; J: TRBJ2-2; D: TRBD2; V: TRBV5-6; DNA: TGTGCCAGCAGCTTGGTGGGACTAGAAACCGGGGAGCTGTTTTTT; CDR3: CASSLVGLETGELFF
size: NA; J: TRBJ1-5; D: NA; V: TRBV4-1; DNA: TGCGCCAGCAGCCAAGTCGTCCTAACAGCAATTTATAGCAATCAGCCCCAGCATTTT; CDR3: CASSQVVLTAIYSNQPQHF
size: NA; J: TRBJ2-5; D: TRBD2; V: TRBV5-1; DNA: TGCGCCAGCAGCTCCGGGAGGAGCCTGGGGGAGACCCAGTACTTC; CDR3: CASSSGRSLGETQYF
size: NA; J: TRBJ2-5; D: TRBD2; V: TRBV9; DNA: TGTGCCAGCAGCGAGGGAGGTAGCGGGCAAGAGACCCAGTACTTC; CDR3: CASSEGGSGQETQYF
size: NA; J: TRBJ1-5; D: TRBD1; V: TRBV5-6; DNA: TGTGCCAGCAGCTTGAGACAGGGGCGGCAGCCCCAGCATTTT; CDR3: CASSLRQGRQPQHF
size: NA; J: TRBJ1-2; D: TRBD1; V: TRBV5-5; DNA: TGTGCCAGCAGCTCTTGGGACAGAAGAGTCTATGGCTACACCTTC; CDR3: CASSSWDRRVYGYTF
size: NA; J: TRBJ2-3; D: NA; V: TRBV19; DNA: TGTGCCAGTAGTATCAGGACTACCCGAGCCACAGATACGCAGTATTTT; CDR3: CASSIRTTRATDTQYF
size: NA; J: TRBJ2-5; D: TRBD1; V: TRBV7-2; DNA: TGTGCCAGCAGTCCTACAGGGGGCGTGGAGACCCAGTACTTC; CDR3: CASSPTGGVETQYF
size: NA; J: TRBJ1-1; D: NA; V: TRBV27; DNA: TGTGCCAGCTCTCTGGGGCCCACTGAAGCTTTCTTT; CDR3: CASSLGPTEAFF
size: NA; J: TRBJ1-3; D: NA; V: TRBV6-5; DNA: TGTGCCAGCAGCCCCGAGCCCGCGGGAAACACCATATATTTT; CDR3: CASSPEPAGNTIYF
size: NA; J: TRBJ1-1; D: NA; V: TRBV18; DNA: TGTGCCAGCTCACCATCTGGGGGGGAGAGCACTGAAGCTTTCTTT; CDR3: CASSPSGGESTEAFF
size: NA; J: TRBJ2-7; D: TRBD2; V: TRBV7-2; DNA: TGTGCCAGCAGCTTAGAGGTGAGCGGGAACATAATCTACGAGCAGTACTTC; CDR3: CASSLEVSGNIIYEQYF
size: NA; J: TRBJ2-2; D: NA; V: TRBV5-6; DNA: TGTGCCAGCAGCTCGGGAGACGACACCGGGGAGCTGTTTTTT; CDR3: CASSSGDDTGELFF
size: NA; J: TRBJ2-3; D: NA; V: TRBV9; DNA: TGTGCCAGCAGCGTAGCTAAGGGAGGTCTTCTCACAGATACGCAGTATTTT; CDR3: CASSVAKGGLLTDTQYF
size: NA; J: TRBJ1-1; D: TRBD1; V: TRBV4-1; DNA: TGCGCCAGCAGCCAGAGCGACAGGGCTGAAGCTTTCTTT; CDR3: CASSQSDRAEAFF
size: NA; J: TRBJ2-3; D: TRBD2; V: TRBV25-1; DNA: TGTGCCAGCAGTGAATTTAGCGGGGGAGGGTCAGCCGATACGCAGTATTTT; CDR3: CASSEFSGGGSADTQYF
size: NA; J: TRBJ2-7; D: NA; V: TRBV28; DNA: TGTGCCAGCAGTTTAATTCGGCAGGGCTCCTACGAGCAGTACTTC; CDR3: CASSLIRQGSYEQYF
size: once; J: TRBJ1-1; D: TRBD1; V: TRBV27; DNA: TGTGCCAGCAGTCGGACAGGGGGCGCGGGTACTGAAGCTTTCTTT; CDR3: CASSRTGGAGTEAFF
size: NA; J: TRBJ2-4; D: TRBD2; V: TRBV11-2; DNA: TGTGCCAGCAGGGAAGGAGGACGGGGGGGAAAAAACATTCAGTACTTC; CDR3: CASREGGRGGKNIQYF
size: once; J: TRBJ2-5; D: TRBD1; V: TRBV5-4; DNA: TGTGCCAGCAGCTTTCGAACAGGGGGGCAAGAGACCCAGTACTTC; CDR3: CASSFRTGGQETQYF
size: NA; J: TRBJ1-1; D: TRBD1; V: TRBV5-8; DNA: TGTGCCAGCAGATATGGGGACAGGCAGAACACTGAAGCTTTCTTT; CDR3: CASRYGDRQNTEAFF
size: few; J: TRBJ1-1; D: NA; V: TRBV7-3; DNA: TGTGCCAGCAGCCCTGATCGCCGGGGGATTGAAGCTTTCTTT; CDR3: CASSPDRRGIEAFF
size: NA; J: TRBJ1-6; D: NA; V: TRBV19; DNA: TGTGCCTCCACGTCGGCCAAGCAGGGTTCACCCCTCCACTTT; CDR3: CASTSAKQGSPLHF
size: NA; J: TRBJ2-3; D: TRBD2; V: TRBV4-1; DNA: TGCGCCAGCAGCTCCCCGGGACTATACACAGATACGCAGTATTTT; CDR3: CASSSPGLYTDTQYF
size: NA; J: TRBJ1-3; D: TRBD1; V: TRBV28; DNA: TGTGCCAGCTGGGCAGGGGGCGCTTCTGGAAACACCATATATTTT; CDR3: CASWAGGASGNTIYF
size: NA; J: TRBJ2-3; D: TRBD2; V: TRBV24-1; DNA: TGTGCCACCAGTGATAGAAGCGGGATCATTCGAAGCACAGATACGCAGTATTTT; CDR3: CATSDRSGIIRSTDTQYF
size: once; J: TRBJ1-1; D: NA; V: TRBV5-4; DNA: TGTGCCAGCAGCTCGATTCTCGGGACTGAAGCTTTCTTT; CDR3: CASSSILGTEAFF
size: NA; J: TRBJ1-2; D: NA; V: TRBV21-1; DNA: TGTGCCAGCAGCCTGACACTTCTTGGAGGCTACACCTTC; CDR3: CASSLTLLGGYTF
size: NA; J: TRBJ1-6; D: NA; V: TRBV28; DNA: TGTGCCAGCAGGGGAGCTAACTCACCCCTCCACTTT; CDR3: CASRGANSPLHF
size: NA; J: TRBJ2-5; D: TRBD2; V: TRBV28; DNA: TGTGCCAGCAGCTACGAACCCTATACAACTAGCGGCCAAGAGACCCAGTACTTC; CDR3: CASSYEPYTTSGQETQYF
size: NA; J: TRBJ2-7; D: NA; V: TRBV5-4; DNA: TGTGCCAGCAGCGTGGACTTCTACGAGCAGTACTTC; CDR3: CASSVDFYEQYF
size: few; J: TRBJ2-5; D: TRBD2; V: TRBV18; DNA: TGTGCCAGCTCACCGGCCGGGACTAGCGGGGCGTACCAAGAGACCCAGTACTTC; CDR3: CASSPAGTSGAYQETQYF
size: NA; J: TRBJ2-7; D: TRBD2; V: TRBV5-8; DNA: TGTGCCAGCAGCCGGGGCCGGGAGGGCTCCTACGAGCAGTACTTC; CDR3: CASSRGREGSYEQYF